This section outlines one TCR beta chain sequence together with its context. The antigen remains undetermined. Other DNA sequences within the sample encode an identical CDR3. With 60 Vbeta and 13 Jbeta primers, the PCR was carried out. Original data processing: Around 11 million of some 80 million unique TCR beta chains were shared, per a later count. Assay used: immunoSEQ multiplex PCR; TCRdb lists only in-frame clones, some missing. For V, J and clone size, that table is used; D and trimming come from the DNA. The repertoire includes roughly 100,000 clones, less than 85% of them detected once, and 5% to 6% sits in the top ten. The data belong to a study of cytomegalovirus exposure and HLA in healthy donors. Study-level findings and limits: With further analysis later on, most CMV-associated TCR beta chains appeared HLA-restricted. Among TCR sequences, most were rare, though some public TCRs appeared in many donors.

CDR3 length: 13 residues. Trimming removed 5 bases from V and 3 bases from J; junction bases left unmatched: 6. Germline V gene sequence: CDR1 GTSNPN, CDR2 SVGIG (reference sequence). Nominally healthy donors were sampled, though unrecorded immune exposures were likely. The TCR sequence derives from a woman aged 18-30 years in good health and CMV-seropositive. The chain is built from TRBV30 and TRBJ2-5; 7 bases fit TRBD1. The sample consisted of PBMCs. In nucleotides, the CDR3 is TGTGCCTGGTCACCGGGACAGAAAGAGACCCAGTACTTC. The encoded protein is CAWSPGQKETQYF.